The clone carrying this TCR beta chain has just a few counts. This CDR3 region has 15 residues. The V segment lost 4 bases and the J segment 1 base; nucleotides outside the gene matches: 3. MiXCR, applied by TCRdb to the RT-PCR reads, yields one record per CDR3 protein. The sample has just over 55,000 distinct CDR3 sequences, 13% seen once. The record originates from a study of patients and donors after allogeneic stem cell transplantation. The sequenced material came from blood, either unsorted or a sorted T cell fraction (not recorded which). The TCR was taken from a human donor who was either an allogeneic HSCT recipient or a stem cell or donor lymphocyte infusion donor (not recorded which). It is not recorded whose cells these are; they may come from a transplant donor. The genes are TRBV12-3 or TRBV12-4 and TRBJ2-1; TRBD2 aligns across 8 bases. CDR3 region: CASSWASGSYNEQFF. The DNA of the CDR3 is TGTGCCAGCAGTTGGGCTAGCGGGTCCTACAATGAGCAGTTCTTC.